The sequence of this T cell receptor (beta chain) was determined in a study of cytomegalovirus exposure and HLA in healthy donors. Notes on the study in general: The authors enumerated some 170 TCR beta chains as linked to cytomegalovirus.

Deletions cut 0 bases from V and 4 bases from J, with 14 bases between. CDR1 is MNHNS, CDR2 SASEGT, per germline. The CDR3 sequence is 16 residues long. Comments on this clone: Its antigen is not identified.

PCR involved 60 Vbeta and 13 Jbeta primers. Clones were read by immunoSEQ multiplex PCR, and TCRdb kept only the in-frame ones, dropping some. The sample lists about 130,000 clones, about 84% occurring once. The sequenced sample consisted of PBMCs. The source of this sequence is a man between 18 and 29 years old in good health and CMV-seropositive. V is TRBV6-1 and J is TRBJ2-3; D perhaps matches TRBD1 (5 bases). The CDR3: CASSEAGRVFPDTQYF. Here the CDR3 DNA reads TGTGCCAGCAGTGAAGCAGGCAGGGTTTTTCCAGATACGCAGTATTTT.